A single sample is the source of the 3 T cell receptor beta chains below, sequenced in a study of glioma-infiltrating T cells after dendritic cell vaccination. Only in-frame clones appear in the TCRdb table, and some are missing; sequencing was by immunoSEQ multiplex PCR. The sample has roughly 80,000 clones; around 90% are singletons. Specimen: blood, collected before dendritic cell vaccination. Every receptor here comes from a human donor with glioblastoma.

The rearrangement uses TRBV6-1 and TRBJ1-1; TRBD1 might be the D (6 bases). Germline V gene data show CDR1 as MNHNS and CDR2 as SASEGT. The CDR3 runs 14 residues. The ends were cut back, 6 bases at V and 4 bases at J, with 15 bases in the middle. CDR3 bases: TGTGCCAGCAGGACCGGGACCAGGGGCACTGAAGCTTTCTTT. Protein product: CASRTGTRGTEAFF.

J is TRBJ2-3 and V is TRBV6-5; TRBD1 matches at 8 bases. The CDR3 is made up of 15 amino acids. V shed 5 bases, J shed 1 base, and the junction held 5 bases outside the gene matches. The germline V gene encodes CDR1 MNHEY and CDR2 SVGAGI. The CDR3 coding sequence is TGTGCCAGCAGTCCCGGGACAGGCCGCACAGATACGCAGTATTTT. Translated, it gives CASSPGTGRTDTQYF.

A remark on this clone: The junction does not match germline at one end; this may be a read error. Other DNA sequences from this sample encode an identical CDR3 as well. V gene TRBV5-1 combines with J gene TRBJ1-6; 9 positions agree with TRBD1. Germline CDR1 is SGHRS and CDR2 is YFSETQ. The CDR3 loop spans 18 amino acids. DNA of the CDR3: TGCGCCAGCAGCCCAGTCCCGGGACAGGGCTCGGGCCATTCCCCCCTCCACTTT. Amino acids: CASSPVPGQGSGHSPLHF. Full variable domain (rest looked up from reference TRBV5-1 and TRBJ1-6): KAGVTQTPRYLIKTRGQQVTLSCSPISGHRSVSWYQQTPGQGLQFLFEYFSETQRNKGNFPGRFSGRQFSNSRSEMNVSTLELGDSALYLCASSPVPGQGSGHSPLHFGNGTRLTVT.